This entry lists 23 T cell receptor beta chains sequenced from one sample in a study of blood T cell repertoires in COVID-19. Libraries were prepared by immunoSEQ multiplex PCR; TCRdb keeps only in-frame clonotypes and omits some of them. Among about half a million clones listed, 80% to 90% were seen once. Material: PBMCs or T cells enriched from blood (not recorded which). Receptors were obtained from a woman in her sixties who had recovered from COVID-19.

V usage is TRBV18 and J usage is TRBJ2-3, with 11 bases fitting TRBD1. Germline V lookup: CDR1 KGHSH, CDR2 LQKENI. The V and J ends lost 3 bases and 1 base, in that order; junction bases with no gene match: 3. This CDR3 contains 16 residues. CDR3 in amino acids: CASSPRTGGGTDTQYF. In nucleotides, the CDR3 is TGTGCCAGCTCACCCCGGACAGGGGGCGGCACAGATACGCAGTATTTT.

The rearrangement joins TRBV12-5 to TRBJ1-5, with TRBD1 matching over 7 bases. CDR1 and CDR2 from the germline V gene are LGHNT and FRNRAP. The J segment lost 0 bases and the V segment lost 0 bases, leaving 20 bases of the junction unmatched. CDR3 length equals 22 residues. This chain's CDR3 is CASGLVHLRGRGDGNSNQPQHF. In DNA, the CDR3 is TGTGCTAGTGGTTTGGTACATTTGAGGGGCAGGGGGGATGGCAATAGCAATCAGCCCCAGCATTTT.

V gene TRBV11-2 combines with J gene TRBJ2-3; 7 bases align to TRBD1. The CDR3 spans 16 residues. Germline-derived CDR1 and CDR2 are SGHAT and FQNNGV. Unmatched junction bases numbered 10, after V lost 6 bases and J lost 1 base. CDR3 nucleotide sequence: TGTGCCAGCAGGGCGTGGACAGGACCCCGCACAGATACGCAGTATTTT. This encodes CASRAWTGPRTDTQYF.

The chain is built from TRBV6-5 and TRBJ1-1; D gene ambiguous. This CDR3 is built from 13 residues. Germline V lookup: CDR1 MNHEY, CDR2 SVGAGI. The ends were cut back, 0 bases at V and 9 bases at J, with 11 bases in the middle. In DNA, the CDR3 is TGTGCCAGCAGTTACTCGGGTGACTCAAAAGCTTTCTTT. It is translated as CASSYSGDSKAFF.

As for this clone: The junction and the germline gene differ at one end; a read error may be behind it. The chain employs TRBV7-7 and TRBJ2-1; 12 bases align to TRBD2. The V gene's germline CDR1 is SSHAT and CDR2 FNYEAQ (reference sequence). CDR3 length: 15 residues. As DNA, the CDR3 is TGTGCTAGCAGCTTCGGACTAGCGGGGTACAATGAGCAGTTCTTC. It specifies CASSFGLAGYNEQFF.

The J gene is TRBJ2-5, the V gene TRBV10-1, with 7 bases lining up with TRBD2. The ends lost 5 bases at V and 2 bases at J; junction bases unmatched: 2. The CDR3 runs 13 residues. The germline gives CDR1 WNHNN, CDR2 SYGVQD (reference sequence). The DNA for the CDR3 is TGCGCCAGCAGTCGGACTAGACAAGAGACCCAGTACTTC. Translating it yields CASSRTRQETQYF.

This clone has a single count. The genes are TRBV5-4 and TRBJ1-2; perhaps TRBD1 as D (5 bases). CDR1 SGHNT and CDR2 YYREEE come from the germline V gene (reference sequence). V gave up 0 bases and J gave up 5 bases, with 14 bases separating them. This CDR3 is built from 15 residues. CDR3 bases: TGTGCCAGCAGCTTGGCGCAGGGCCTAGATTATGGCTACACCTTC. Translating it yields CASSLAQGLDYGYTF.

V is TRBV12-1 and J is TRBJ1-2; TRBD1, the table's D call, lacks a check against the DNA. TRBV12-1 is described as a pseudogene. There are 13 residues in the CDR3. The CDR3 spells CASSFVQAYGYTF. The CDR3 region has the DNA TGTGCCAGCAGCTTTGTTCAGGCTTATGGCTACACCTTC.

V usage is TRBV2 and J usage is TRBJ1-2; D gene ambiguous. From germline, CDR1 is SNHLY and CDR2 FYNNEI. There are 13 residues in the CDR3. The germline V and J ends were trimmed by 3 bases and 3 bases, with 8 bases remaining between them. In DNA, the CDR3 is TGTGCCAGCAGTGATACGGGGTACTATGGCTACACCTTC. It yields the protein CASSDTGYYGYTF.

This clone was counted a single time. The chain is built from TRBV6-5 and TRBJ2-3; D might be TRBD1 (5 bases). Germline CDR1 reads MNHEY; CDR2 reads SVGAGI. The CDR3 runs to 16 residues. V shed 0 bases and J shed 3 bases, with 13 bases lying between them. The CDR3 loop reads CASSYSLGAITDTQYF. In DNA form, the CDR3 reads TGTGCCAGCAGTTACTCCCTAGGGGCTATAACAGATACGCAGTATTTT.

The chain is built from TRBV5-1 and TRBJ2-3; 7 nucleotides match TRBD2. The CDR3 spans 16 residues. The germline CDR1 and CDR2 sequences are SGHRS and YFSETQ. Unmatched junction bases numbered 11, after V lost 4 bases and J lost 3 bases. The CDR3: CASSAGRGRDTDTQYF. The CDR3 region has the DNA TGCGCCAGCAGCGCGGGGAGGGGCAGGGATACAGATACGCAGTATTTT.

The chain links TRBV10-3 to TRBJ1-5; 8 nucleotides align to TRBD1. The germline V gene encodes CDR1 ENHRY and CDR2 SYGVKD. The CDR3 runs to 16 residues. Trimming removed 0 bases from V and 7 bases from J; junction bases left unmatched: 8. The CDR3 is CAISESLTGEEQPQHF. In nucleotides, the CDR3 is TGTGCCATCAGTGAGTCCCTGACAGGGGAGGAACAGCCCCAGCATTTT.

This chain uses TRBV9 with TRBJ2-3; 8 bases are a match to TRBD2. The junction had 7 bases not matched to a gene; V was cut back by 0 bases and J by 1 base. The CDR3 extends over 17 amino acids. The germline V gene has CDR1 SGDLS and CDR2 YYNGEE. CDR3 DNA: TGTGCCAGCAGCGTAGTTAATAGCGGGGATGGCACAGATACGCAGTATTTT. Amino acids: CASSVVNSGDGTDTQYF.

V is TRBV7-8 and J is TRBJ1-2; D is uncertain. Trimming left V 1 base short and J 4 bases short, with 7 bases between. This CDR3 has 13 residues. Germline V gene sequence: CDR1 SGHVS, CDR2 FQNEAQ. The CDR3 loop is CASSLGGSYGYTF. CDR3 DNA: TGTGCCAGCAGCTTAGGCGGTTCCTATGGCTACACCTTC.

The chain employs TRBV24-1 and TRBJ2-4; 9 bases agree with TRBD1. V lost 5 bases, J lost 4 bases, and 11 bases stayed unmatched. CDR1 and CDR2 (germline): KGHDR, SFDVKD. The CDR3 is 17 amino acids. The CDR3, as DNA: TGTGCCACCAGTGGAGGAACAGGGGGCGCGGCGAAAAACATTCAGTACTTC. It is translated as CATSGGTGGAAKNIQYF.

CDR3 in DNA: TGCAGTGCTAGTAAACAGGGGGGCGAGCAGTACTTC. Protein sequence: CSASKQGGEQYF. V gene TRBV20-1 combines with J gene TRBJ2-7, with TRBD1 matching 8 bases. Germline V lookup: CDR1 DFQATT, CDR2 SNEGSKA (reference sequence). V dropped 3 bases and J dropped 6; count of bases not matched to a gene: 4. The CDR3 contains 12 residues.

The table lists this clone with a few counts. The CDR3 DNA reads as TGTGCCAGCAGTTCGACAGGGGGCTCGAATAATCAGCCCCAGCATTTT. It yields the protein CASSSTGGSNNQPQHF. This chain links TRBV27 with TRBJ1-5, with 10 bases fitting TRBD1. The CDR3 contains 16 residues. Germline V CDR1 and CDR2: MNHEY, SMNVEV (reference sequence). Trimming cost V 4 bases and J 4 bases; bases outside gene matches: 7.

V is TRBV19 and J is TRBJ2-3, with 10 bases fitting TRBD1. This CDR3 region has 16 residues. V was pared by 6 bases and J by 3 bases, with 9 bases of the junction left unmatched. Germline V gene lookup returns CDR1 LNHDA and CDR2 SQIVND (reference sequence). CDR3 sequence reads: CASSPGVGQGTDTQYF. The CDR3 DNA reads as TGTGCCAGTAGCCCGGGCGTGGGACAGGGGACAGATACGCAGTATTTT.

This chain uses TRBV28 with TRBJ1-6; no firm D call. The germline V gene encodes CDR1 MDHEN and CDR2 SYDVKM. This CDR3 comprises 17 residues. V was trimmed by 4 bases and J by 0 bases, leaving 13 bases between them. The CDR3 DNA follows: TGTGCCAGCAGTTCGGTCAGGCCAAGCTCCTATAATTCACCCCTCCACTTT. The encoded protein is CASSSVRPSSYNSPLHF.

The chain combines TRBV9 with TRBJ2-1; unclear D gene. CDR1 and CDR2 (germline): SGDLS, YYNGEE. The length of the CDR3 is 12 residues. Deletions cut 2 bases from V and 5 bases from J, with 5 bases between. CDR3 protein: CASSVRNNEQFF. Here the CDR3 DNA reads TGTGCCAGCAGCGTGAGGAACAATGAGCAGTTCTTC.

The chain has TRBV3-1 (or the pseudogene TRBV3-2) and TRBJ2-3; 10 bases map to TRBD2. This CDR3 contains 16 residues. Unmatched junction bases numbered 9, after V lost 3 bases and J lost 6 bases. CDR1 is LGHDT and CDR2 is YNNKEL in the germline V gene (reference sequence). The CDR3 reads CASSHLAGGRWDTQYF. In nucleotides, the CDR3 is TGTGCCAGCAGCCATTTAGCGGGGGGCCGGTGGGATACGCAGTATTTT.

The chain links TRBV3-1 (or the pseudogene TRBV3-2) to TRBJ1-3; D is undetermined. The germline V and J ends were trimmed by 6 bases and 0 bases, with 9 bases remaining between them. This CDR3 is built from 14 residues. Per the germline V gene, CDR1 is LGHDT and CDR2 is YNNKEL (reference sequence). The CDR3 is CASSPASSGNTIYF. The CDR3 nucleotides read TGTGCCAGCAGTCCAGCGAGCTCTGGAAACACCATATATTTT.

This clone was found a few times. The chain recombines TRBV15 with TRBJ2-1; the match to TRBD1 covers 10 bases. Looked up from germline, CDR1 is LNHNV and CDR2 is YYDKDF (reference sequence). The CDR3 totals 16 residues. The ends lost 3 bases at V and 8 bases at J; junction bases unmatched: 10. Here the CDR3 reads CATSSPGQGIVDEQFF. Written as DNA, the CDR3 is TGTGCCACCAGCAGCCCGGGACAGGGGATAGTCGATGAGCAGTTCTTC.